The 13 T cell receptor beta chains below come from one sample, sequenced in a study of tumor and adjacent non-tumor tissue in lung cancer (dated by TCRdb to the late 2010s). Library prep was done by multiplex PCR. Reads for this sample came from an Illumina HiSeq 2500. TCRbeta libraries were built by three rounds of nested PCR using primers (Table S4), following protocols modified from ARM-PCR. TCRdb trimmed the raw reads at Q25, called clones with MiXCR and kept productive beta chains. Each entry merges the rows of one CDR3 protein and shows their most common DNA and genes. The sample data list 75,000 to 90,000 distinct CDR3 sequences, and 65% to 80% of these were observed just once. The leading ten clones occupy around a fifth of the sample. RNA was isolated from bulk, unsorted tissue, and RNA quality was assessed with a NanoDrop ND-1000 and an Agilent 2100. Distant non-tumor tissue taken more than 3 cm from the tumor edge was used as the normal lung sample.

The sequencing sample was made of distant non-tumor lung tissue. The receptors come from a woman aged 45 to 65 with non-small cell lung cancer.

For this clonotype: Sequence at one end of the junction differs from germline and may be a read error. The CDR3 sequence: CASSPGTGDDQPRHF. In DNA, the CDR3 is TGTGCCAGCAGTCCCGGGACAGGGGACGATCAGCCCCGGCATTTT. V is TRBV6-5 and J is TRBJ1-5, with 10 bases matching TRBD1. Germline values: CDR1 MNHEY, CDR2 SVGAGI. This CDR3 region has 15 residues.

About this clonotype itself: At one of its ends the junction is not consistent with the germline gene, which may arise from a read error. The chain joins TRBV12-3 or TRBV12-4 to TRBJ2-3, with D perhaps TRBD2 (5 bases). The CDR3 runs 14 residues. In nucleotides, the CDR3 is TGTGCCAGCAGGCCCGGTGGAGGTACAGATACGCGGTATTTT. Translating gives CASRPGGGTDTRYF.

For this clonotype: The final CDR3 position lacks the conserved phenylalanine or tryptophan, pointing to a likely read error. The V call is TRBV6-1, the J call TRBJ1-1; 8 positions match TRBD1. V shed 6 bases and J 4 bases; nucleotides not matched to a gene: 4. CDR3 length: 13 residues. In germline, CDR1 is MNHNS, CDR2 SASEGT. CDR3 sequence (DNA): TGTGCCAGCAGAACAGGGGGGATCACTGAAGCTTTCCTT. Residues: CASRTGGITEAFL.

Points on this clonotype: It may be a read error: a sequence one base away is much more abundant. J is TRBJ2-3 and V is TRBV5-1; D remains ambiguous. The CDR3 has 17 amino acids. Germline-derived CDR1 and CDR2 are SGHRS and YFSETQ. V lost 1 base and J 0 bases, leaving 15 bases between the germline ends. The CDR3 reads CASSLTWPVSSTDTQYF. The DNA for the CDR3 is TGCGCCAGCAGCTTGACCTGGCCGGTTTCTAGCACAGATACGCAGTATTTT.

For this clonotype: At one end the junction does not follow the germline gene, possibly because of a read error. CDR3 residues: CSVVSTGQEAQYF. The CDR3 DNA follows: TGTAGCGTTGTATCCACGGGACAGGAGGCCCAGTACTTC. The chain combines TRBV29-1 with TRBJ2-5; TRBD1 matches at 8 bases. CDR1 SQVTM and CDR2 ANQGSEA come from the germline V gene. The CDR3 runs 13 residues.

For this clonotype: At one boundary the junction diverges from the germline segment, which might be a read error. The rearrangement links TRBV7-9 to TRBJ2-7; D is uncertain. The CDR3 length is 12 residues. Germline values: CDR1 SEHNR, CDR2 FQNEAQ (reference sequence). CDR3 bases: TGTGCTAGCAGCTCCGCATCCTACGAGGATTACTTC. This encodes CASSSASYEDYF. Filled out from reference TRBV7-9 and TRBJ2-7, the complete variable domain reads DTGVSQNPRHKITKRGQNVTFRCDPISEHNRLYWYRQTLGQGPEFLTYFQNEAQLEKSRLLSDRFSAERPKGSFSTLEIQRTEQGDSAMYLCASSSASYEDYFGPGTRLTVT.

Of note for this clonotype: A clone one base away is much larger, so this may be a read error. The gene calls are TRBV6-1 and TRBJ2-7; D is unresolved. The CDR3 loop spans 15 amino acids. Germline loops: CDR1 MNHNS, CDR2 SASEGT. CDR3 nucleotides: TGTGTCAGCAGCCCCACAACTTCAAACTACCACGAGCAGTACTTC. Protein product: CVSSPTTSNYHEQYF.

This clonotype was found a few times. The chain couples TRBV11-2 to TRBJ2-1; 7 bases align to TRBD1. V lost 0 bases, J lost 11 bases, and 13 bases stayed unmatched. The CDR3 totals 16 residues. Germline V CDR1 and CDR2: SGHAT, FQNNGV. The CDR3 protein is CASSLDGTATPNKQFF. The CDR3, as DNA: TGTGCCAGCAGCTTAGACGGGACAGCGACGCCTAATAAGCAGTTCTTC.

The J gene is TRBJ2-1, the V gene TRBV12-5, with D possibly matching TRBD2 (5 bases). V shed 6 bases and J shed 0 bases, with 12 bases lying between them. Germline V lookup: CDR1 LGHNT, CDR2 FRNRAP. The CDR3 loop spans 15 amino acids. The CDR3 region is CASGIERGSYNEQFF. The CDR3 nucleotides are TGTGCTAGTGGCATTGAACGGGGCTCCTACAATGAGCAGTTCTTC.

This clonotype came up once. At one of its ends the junction is not consistent with the germline gene, which may arise from a read error. V and J are TRBV5-1 and TRBJ2-5, with D perhaps TRBD1 or TRBD2 (6 bases each). The germline V gene encodes CDR1 SGHRS and CDR2 YFSETQ. The CDR3 has 12 residues. This CDR3 reads CASREGQETRYF. The CDR3, as DNA: TGCGCCAGCAGGGAGGGACAAGAGACCCGGTACTTC. The whole variable domain, filled in from reference TRBV5-1 and TRBJ2-5, reads KAGVTQTPRYLIKTRGQQVTLSCSPISGHRSVSWYQQTPGQGLQFLFEYFSETQRNKGNFPGRFSGRQFSNSRSEMNVSTLELGDSALYLCASREGQETRYFGPGTRLLVL.

This clonotype was seen a few times. A much larger clone lies one base from this, so it may be a read error. The chain recombines TRBV29-1 with TRBJ2-1; D unclear. CDR3 length: 9 residues. CDR1 and CDR2 (germline): SQVTM, ANQGSEA. This chain's CDR3 is CSVEYERFF. CDR3 bases: TGCAGCGTTGAATATGAGCGGTTCTTC.

As to this clonotype: It is likely a read error, because the conserved phenylalanine at the end of the CDR3 is missing. The chain employs TRBV10-3 and TRBJ1-4; tentatively, D is TRBD1 (6 bases). From germline, CDR1 is ENHRY and CDR2 SYGVKD. This CDR3 is built from 15 residues. CDR3 coding DNA: TGTGCCAACAGTGAGAGGGACACCTTGGGGGGGAAACTGTTTCTT. Its protein product is CANSERDTLGGKLFL.

The chain links TRBV7-9 to TRBJ2-3; D could derive from TRBD1 or TRBD2 (5 bases each). This CDR3 spans 16 amino acids. Germline V gene sequence: CDR1 SEHNR, CDR2 FQNEAQ (reference sequence). V was pared by 6 bases and J by 2 bases, with 18 bases between. For the CDR3, the DNA is TGTGCCAGCAGTCTTAGTAGTGACGGGGCCACAGATACGCAGTATTTT. Encoded protein: CASSLSSDGATDTQYF.